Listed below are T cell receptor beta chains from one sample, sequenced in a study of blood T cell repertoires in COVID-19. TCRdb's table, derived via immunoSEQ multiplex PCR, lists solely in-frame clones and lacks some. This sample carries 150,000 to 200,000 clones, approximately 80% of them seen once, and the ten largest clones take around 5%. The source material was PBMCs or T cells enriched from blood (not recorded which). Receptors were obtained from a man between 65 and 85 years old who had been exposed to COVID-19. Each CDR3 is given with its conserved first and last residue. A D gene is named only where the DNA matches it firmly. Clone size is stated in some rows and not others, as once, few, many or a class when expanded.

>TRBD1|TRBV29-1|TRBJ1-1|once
CSAKGQLNTEAFF
TGCAGCGCAAAGGGACAGCTGAACACTGAAGCTTTCTTT
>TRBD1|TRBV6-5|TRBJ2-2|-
CASSWTGQNTGELFF
TGTGCCAGCAGTTGGACAGGGCAAAACACCGGGGAGCTGTTTTTT
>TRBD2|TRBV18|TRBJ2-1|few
CASSPPGTSGRIDEQFF
TGTGCCAGCTCACCACCGGGGACTAGCGGGAGGATCGATGAGCAGTTCTTC
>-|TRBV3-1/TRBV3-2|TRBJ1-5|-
CASSQGLGQPQHF
TGTGCCAGCAGCCAAGGACTGGGTCAGCCCCAGCATTTT
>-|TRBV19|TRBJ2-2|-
CASSIPLGHPGGELFF
TGTGCCAGTAGTATACCTCTCGGCCATCCGGGTGGGGAGCTGTTTTTT
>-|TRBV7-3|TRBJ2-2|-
CASSLMGRDTGELFF
TGTGCCAGCAGCTTAATGGGCAGGGACACCGGGGAGCTGTTTTTT
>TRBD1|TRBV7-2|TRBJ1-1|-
CASSYGDRGFAEAFF
TGTGCCAGCAGCTACGGGGACAGGGGTTTCGCTGAAGCTTTCTTT
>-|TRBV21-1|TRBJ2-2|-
CANSPSGDSKYTGELFF
TGTGCCAACTCCCCAAGTGGGGACAGCAAATACACCGGGGAGCTGTTTTTT
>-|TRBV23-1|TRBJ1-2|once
CASGGYTF
TGCGCCAGCGGCGGCTACACCTTC
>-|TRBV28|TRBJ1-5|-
CASTGERNQPQHF
TGTGCCAGCACGGGGGAGCGCAATCAGCCCCAGCATTTT
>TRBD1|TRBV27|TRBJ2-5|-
CASSPQGAWETQYF
TGTGCCAGCAGTCCCCAGGGGGCTTGGGAGACCCAGTACTTC
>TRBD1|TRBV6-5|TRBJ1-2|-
CASSSGGYDYGYTF
TGTGCCAGCAGTTCAGGGGGGTACGACTATGGCTACACCTTC
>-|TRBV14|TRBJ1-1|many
CASSRGQLTTEAFF
TGTGCCAGCAGCCGAGGACAGCTAACCACTGAAGCTTTCTTT
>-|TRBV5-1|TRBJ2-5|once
CASSYNQETQYF
TGCGCCAGCAGCTACAACCAAGAGACCCAGTACTTC
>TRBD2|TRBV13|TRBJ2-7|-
CASSLSGASGRPYEQYF
TGTGCCAGCAGCTTATCGGGGGCTAGCGGGAGGCCCTACGAGCAGTACTTC
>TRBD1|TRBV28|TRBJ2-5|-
CASSYRDRGVETQYF
TGTGCCAGCAGTTACCGGGACAGGGGAGTGGAGACCCAGTACTTC
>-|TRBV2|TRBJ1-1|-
CASSERVGTEAFF
TGTGCCAGCAGTGAGAGGGTTGGGACTGAAGCTTTCTTT
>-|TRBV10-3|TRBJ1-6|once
CAISQTGALHF
TGTGCCATCTCCCAGACAGGAGCCCTCCACTTT
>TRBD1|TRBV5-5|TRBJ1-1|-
CASSWGQYTEAFF
TGTGCCAGCAGCTGGGGACAGTACACTGAAGCTTTCTTT
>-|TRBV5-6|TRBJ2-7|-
CASSIGGEQYF
TGTGCCAGCAGCATAGGAGGTGAGCAGTACTTC
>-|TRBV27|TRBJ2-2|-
CASSSSVPGELFF
TGTGCCAGCAGTTCTAGCGTCCCCGGGGAGCTGTTTTTT
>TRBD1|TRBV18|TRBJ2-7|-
CASSSGTGVYEQYF
TGTGCCAGCTCGTCCGGGACAGGGGTCTACGAGCAGTACTTC
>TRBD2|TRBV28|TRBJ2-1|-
CASMTSGLYNEQFF
TGTGCCAGCATGACTAGCGGGCTCTACAATGAGCAGTTCTTC
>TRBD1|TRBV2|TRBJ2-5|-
CASSLDRVQETQYF
TGTGCCAGCAGCCTGGACAGGGTCCAAGAGACCCAGTACTTC
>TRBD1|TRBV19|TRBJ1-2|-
CASNPRTLGTASPLGYTF
TGTGCCAGTAACCCTCGCACCCTAGGGACAGCCTCTCCTTTAGGCTACACCTTC
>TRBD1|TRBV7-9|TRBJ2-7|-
CASSFPGTGFLEQYF
TGTGCCAGCAGTTTCCCCGGGACAGGGTTTCTGGAGCAGTACTTC
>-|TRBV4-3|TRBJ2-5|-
CASSLQGIQETQYF
TGCGCCAGCAGCCTCCAGGGGATCCAAGAGACCCAGTACTTC
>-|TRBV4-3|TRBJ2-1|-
CASSPKSGGEQFF
TGCGCCAGCAGCCCAAAGTCCGGAGGTGAGCAGTTCTTC
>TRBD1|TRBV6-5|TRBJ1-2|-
CASSGTGTGTYGYTF
TGTGCCAGCAGCGGGACCGGGACAGGGACGTATGGCTACACCTTC
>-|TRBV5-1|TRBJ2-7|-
CASSLLSFHEQYF
TGCGCCAGCAGCTTGCTTAGTTTCCACGAGCAGTACTTC
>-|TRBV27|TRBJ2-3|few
CASSTGLTDTQYF
TGTGCCAGTTCGACAGGTCTCACAGATACGCAGTATTTT
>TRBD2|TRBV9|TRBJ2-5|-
CASSALSGAGETQYF
TGTGCCAGCAGCGCCCTTAGCGGGGCGGGGGAGACCCAGTACTTC
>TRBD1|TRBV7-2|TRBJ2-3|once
CASRLGQGTDTQYF
TGTGCCAGCAGGTTAGGACAGGGGACAGATACGCAGTATTTT
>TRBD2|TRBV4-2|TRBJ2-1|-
CASSQDPSGGNNEQFF
TGTGCCAGCAGCCAAGACCCTAGCGGGGGAAACAATGAGCAGTTCTTC
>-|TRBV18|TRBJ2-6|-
CASSQVQGTSGANVLTF
TGTGCCAGCTCTCAGGTTCAGGGGACCTCTGGGGCCAACGTCCTGACTTTC
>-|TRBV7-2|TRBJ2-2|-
CASSIRQNTGELFF
TGTGCCAGCAGCATACGACAGAACACCGGGGAGCTGTTTTTT
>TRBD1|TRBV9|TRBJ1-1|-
CASSVTGGSPEAFF
TGTGCCAGCAGCGTTACAGGGGGCTCTCCTGAAGCTTTCTTT
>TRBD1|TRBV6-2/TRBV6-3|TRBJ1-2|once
CASSLHPRNRGLDGYTF
TGTGCCAGCAGTCTCCACCCGAGGAACAGGGGGCTCGATGGCTACACCTTC
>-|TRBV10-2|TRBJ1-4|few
CASTRGQLRDNYEKLFF
TGCGCCAGCACTCGTGGGCAGCTCCGGGACAATTATGAAAAACTGTTTTTT
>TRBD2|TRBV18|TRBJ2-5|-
CASSPGTSGRQTQYF
TGTGCCAGCTCACCCGGGACTAGCGGGAGACAGACCCAGTACTTC
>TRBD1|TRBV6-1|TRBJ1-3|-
CASSETGTGNTIYF
TGTGCCAGCAGTGAGACAGGGACTGGAAACACCATATATTTT
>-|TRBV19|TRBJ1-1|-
CASSAFTGSTEAFF
TGTGCCAGTAGTGCGTTTACAGGGAGCACTGAAGCTTTCTTT
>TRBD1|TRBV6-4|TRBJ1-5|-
CASSDYRGPTAQLEPQHF
TGTGCCAGCAGTGACTACAGGGGCCCGACGGCTCAACTGGAGCCCCAGCATTTT
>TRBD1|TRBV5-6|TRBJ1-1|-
CASSGGQGRTEAFF
TGTGCCAGCAGCGGCGGACAGGGAAGAACTGAAGCTTTCTTT
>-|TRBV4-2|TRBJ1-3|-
CASSQPGILGNTIYF
TGTGCCAGCAGCCAACCAGGGATCCTCGGAAACACCATATATTTT
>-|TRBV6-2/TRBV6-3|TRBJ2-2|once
CASSPWPGELFF
TGTGCCAGCAGCCCGTGGCCCGGGGAGCTGTTTTTT
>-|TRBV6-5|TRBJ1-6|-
CASSYKAGSPLHF
TGTGCCAGCAGTTACAAAGCAGGTTCACCCCTCCACTTT
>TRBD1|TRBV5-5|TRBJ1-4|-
CASSPQGGGGEKLFF
TGTGCCAGCAGCCCCCAAGGGGGCGGTGGTGAAAAACTGTTTTTT
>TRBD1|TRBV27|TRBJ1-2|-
CASSLFGQGNYGYTF
TGTGCCAGCAGTCTCTTCGGACAGGGTAACTATGGCTACACCTTC